This T cell receptor beta chain was retrieved from a study of cytomegalovirus exposure and HLA in healthy donors. Study-wide findings and caveats: The study carried out a later analysis of TCR beta sequences. It associated some 18,000 of them with specific HLA alleles at a false discovery rate of 0.05.

As for this clone: What it binds is unknown.

The CDR3 is 15 amino acids. Trimming shortened V by 5 bases and J by 8 bases, and 16 bases separated the two germline ends. Germline V gene lookup returns CDR1 LNHDA and CDR2 SQIVND (reference sequence). The PCR made use of 60 Vbeta and 13 Jbeta primers. TCRdb's table, derived via immunoSEQ multiplex PCR, lists solely in-frame clones and lacks some. The profile shows about 120,000 clones, roughly two thirds of them singletons. Sequenced sample: PBMCs. The receptor's source is a man between 18 and 29 years old in good health and CMV-seropositive. The rearrangement uses TRBV19 and TRBJ1-6; D gene uncertain. CDR3 in DNA: TGTGCCAGTAGTTCCCAAGTCTCCACGGATTCACCCCTCCACTTT. Its protein product is CASSSQVSTDSPLHF.